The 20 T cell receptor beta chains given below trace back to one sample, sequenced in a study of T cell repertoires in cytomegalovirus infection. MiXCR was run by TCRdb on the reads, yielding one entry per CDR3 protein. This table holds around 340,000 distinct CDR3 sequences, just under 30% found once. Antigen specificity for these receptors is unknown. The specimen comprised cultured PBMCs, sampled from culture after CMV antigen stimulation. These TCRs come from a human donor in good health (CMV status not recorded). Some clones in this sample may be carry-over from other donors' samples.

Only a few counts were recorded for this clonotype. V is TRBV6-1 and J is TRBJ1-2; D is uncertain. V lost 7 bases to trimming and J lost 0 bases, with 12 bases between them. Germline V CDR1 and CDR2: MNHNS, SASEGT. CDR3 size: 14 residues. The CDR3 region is CASTNRASNYGYTF. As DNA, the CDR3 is TGTGCCAGCACTAACCGGGCCTCTAACTATGGCTACACCTTC.

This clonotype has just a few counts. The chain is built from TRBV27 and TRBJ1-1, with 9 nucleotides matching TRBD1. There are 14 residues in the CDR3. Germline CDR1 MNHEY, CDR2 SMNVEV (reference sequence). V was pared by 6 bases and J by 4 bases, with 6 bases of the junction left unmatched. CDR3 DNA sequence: TGTGCCAGCAGCCCATGGACAGGGGTCACTGAAGCTTTCTTT. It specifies CASSPWTGVTEAFF.

CDR3 loop: CASSHGTGGNQPQHF. The CDR3 coding sequence is TGCGCCAGCAGCCACGGGACAGGGGGCAATCAGCCCCAGCATTTT. This chain uses TRBV5-1 with TRBJ1-5; 10 nucleotides line up with TRBD1. The CDR3 totals 15 residues. The V gene end was trimmed by 4 bases and the J gene end by 2 bases; junction bases not matched to a gene: 3. The germline V gene has CDR1 SGHRS and CDR2 YFSETQ.

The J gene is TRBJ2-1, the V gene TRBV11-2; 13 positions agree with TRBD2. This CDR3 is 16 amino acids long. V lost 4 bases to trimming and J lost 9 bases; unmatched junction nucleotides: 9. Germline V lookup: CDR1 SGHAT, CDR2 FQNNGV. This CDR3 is CASSSAGLAGSGEQFF. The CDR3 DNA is TGTGCCAGCAGCTCCGCGGGACTAGCGGGATCGGGTGAGCAGTTCTTC.

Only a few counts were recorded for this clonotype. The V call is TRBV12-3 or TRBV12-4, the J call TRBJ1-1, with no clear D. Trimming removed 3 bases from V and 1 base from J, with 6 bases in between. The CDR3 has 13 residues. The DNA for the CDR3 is TGTGCCAGCAGTTTGAAGGAGAACACTGAAGCTTTCTTT. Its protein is CASSLKENTEAFF.

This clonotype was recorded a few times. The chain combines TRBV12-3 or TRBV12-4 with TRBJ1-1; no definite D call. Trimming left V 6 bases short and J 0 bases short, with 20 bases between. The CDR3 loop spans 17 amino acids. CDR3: CASSKGGSGALNTEAFF. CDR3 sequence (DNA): TGTGCCAGCAGCAAAGGAGGGTCAGGAGCTCTGAACACTGAAGCTTTCTTT.

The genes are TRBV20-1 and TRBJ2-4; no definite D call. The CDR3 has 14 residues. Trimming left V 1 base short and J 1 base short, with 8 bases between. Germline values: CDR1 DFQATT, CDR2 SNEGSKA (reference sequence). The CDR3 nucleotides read TGCAGTGCTAGAGTAGGCTGGGCCAAAAACATTCAGTACTTC. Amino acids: CSARVGWAKNIQYF.

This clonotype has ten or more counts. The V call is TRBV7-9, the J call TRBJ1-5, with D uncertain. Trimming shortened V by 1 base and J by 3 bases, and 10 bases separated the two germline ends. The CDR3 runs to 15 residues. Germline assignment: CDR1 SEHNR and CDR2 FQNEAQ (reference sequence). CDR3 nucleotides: TGTGCCAGCAGCTTAGGTGGCAGCAACAATCAGCCCCAGCATTTT. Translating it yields CASSLGGSNNQPQHF.

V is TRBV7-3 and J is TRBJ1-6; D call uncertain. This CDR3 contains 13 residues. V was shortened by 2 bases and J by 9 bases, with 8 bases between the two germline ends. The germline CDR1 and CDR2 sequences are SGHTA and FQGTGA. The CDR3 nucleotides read TGTGCCAGCAGCTTAGTGGAAGCTTCACCCCTCCACTTT. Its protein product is CASSLVEASPLHF.

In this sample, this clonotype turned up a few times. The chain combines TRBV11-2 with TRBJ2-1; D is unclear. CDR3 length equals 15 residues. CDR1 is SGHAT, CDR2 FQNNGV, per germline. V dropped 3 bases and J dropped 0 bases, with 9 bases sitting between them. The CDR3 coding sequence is TGTGCCAGCAGCTTTCGGTTAAGCTCCTACAATGAGCAGTTCTTC. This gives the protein CASSFRLSSYNEQFF.

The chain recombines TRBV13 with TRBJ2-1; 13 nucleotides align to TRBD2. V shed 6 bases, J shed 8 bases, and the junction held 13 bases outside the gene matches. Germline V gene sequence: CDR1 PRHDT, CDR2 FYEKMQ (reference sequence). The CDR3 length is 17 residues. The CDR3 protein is CASSPGLAGPGEDEQFF. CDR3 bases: TGTGCCAGCAGTCCGGGACTAGCGGGGCCCGGGGAGGATGAGCAGTTCTTC.

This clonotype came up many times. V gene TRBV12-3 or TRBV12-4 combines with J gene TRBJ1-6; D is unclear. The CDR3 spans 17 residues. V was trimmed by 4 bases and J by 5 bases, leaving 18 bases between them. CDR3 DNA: TGTGCCAGCAGTTCCATAAAAGATGTGGAGAATAATTCACCCCTCCACTTT. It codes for CASSSIKDVENNSPLHF.

This CDR3 reads CASSMTTSSQPQHF. CDR3 DNA: TGTGCCAGTAGTATGACGACATCCAGTCAGCCCCAGCATTTT. This chain joins TRBV19 and TRBJ1-5; D is uncertain. V lost 3 bases and J 6 bases, leaving 12 bases between the germline ends. Germline-derived CDR1 and CDR2 are LNHDA and SQIVND (reference sequence). The CDR3 runs 14 residues.

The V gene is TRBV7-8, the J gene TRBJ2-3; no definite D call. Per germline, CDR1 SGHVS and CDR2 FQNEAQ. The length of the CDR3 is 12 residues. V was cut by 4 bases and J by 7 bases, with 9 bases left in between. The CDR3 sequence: CASSSPPNTQYF. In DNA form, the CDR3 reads TGTGCCAGCAGCTCCCCGCCAAATACGCAGTATTTT.

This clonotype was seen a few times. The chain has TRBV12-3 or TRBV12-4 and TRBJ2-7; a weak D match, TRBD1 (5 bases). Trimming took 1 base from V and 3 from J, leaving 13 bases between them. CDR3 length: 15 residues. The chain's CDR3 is CASSLGGQGYYEQYF. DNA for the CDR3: TGTGCCAGCAGTTTAGGGGGTCAGGGATACTACGAGCAGTACTTC.

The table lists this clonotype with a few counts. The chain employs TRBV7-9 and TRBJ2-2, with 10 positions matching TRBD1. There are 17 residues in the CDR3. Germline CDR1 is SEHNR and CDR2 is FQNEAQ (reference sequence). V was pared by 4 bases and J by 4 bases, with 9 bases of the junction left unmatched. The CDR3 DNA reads TGTGCCAGCAGCTACGACGGGACAGGGGAACGCACCGGGGAGCTGTTTTTT. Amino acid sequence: CASSYDGTGERTGELFF.

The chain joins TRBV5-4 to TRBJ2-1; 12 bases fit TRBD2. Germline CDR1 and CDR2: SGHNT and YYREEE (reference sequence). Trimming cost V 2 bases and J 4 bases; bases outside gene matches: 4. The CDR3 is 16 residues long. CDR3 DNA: TGTGCCAGCAGCTTCCCTAGCGGGGGGGATTACAATGAGCAGTTCTTC. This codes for CASSFPSGGDYNEQFF.

DNA of the CDR3: TGTGCCAGCAGGGCGACAGGATACACTGAAGCTTTCTTT. Residues: CASRATGYTEAFF. V usage is TRBV5-5 and J usage is TRBJ1-1; TRBD1 is a possible D gene (6 bases). The CDR3 sequence is 13 residues long. Germline assignment: CDR1 SGHKS and CDR2 YYEKEE (reference sequence). The ends were cut back, 5 bases at V and 3 bases at J, with 11 bases in the middle.

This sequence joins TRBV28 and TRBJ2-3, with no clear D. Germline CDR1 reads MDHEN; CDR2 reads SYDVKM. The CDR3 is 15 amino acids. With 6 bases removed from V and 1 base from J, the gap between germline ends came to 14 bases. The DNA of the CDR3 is TGTGCCAGCAGCGCTAGGCGGCGAGGCACAGATACGCAGTATTTT. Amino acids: CASSARRRGTDTQYF.

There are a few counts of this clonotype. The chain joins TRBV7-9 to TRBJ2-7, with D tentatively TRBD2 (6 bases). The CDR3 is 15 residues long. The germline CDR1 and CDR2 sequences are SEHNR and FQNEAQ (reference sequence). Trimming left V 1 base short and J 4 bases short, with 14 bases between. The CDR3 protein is CASSLEGLRGYEQYF. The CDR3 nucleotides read TGTGCCAGCAGCTTAGAGGGACTCCGTGGGTACGAGCAGTACTTC.